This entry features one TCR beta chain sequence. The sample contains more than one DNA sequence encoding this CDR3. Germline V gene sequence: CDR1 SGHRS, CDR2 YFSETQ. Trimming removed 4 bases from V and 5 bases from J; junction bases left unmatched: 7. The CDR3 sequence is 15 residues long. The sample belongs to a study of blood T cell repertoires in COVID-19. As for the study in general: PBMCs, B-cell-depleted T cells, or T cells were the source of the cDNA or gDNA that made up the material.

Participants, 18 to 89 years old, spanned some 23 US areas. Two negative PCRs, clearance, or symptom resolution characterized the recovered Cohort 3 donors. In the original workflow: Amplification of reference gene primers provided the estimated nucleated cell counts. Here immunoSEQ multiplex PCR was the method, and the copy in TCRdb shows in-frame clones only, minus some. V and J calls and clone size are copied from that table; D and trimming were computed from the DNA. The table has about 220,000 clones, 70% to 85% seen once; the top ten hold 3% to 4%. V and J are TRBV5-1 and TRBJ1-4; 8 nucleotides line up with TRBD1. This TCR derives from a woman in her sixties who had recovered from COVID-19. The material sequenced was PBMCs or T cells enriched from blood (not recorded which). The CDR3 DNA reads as TGCGCCAGCAGCCCTGGACAGGGTCAAAATGAAAAACTGTTTTTT. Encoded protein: CASSPGQGQNEKLFF.